This TCR beta chain was obtained from a study of cytomegalovirus exposure and HLA in healthy donors. General study findings and limits: CMV serostatus was the sole immune exposure information available. In all likelihood, a cluster of highly shared sequence variants was a sequencing artifact. The investigators catalogued 150 or so TCR beta chains as cytomegalovirus-associated.

Details on this clone: Its antigen is still unknown.

CDR1 and CDR2 (germline): SGHNT, YYREEE (reference sequence). This CDR3 has 12 residues. The V gene lost 3 bases and the J gene lost 2 bases, with 6 bases spanning the gap. Researchers ran the PCR with 60 Vbeta and 13 Jbeta primers. Assay used: immunoSEQ multiplex PCR; TCRdb lists only in-frame clones, some missing. The table records some 170,000 clones, 80% of them present only once. This receptor was identified in a man aged 25-40 years in good health and CMV-seronegative. V gene TRBV5-4 combines with J gene TRBJ2-7; D remains ambiguous. The specimen sequenced was PBMCs. In nucleotides, the CDR3 is TGTGCCAGCAGCTCAATTCCCTACGAGCAGTACTTC. It translates to CASSSIPYEQYF.